One T cell receptor beta chain is described in this entry. CDR3 length: 14 residues. With 5 bases removed from V and 2 bases from J, the gap between germline ends came to 15 bases. The germline gives CDR1 GTSNPN, CDR2 SVGIG (reference sequence). Assay: immunoSEQ multiplex PCR; the TCRdb copy retains only in-frame clones and omits some. Among tens of thousands of clones, 94% were seen once, and the ten largest hold 0.65% to 0.95%. This record comes from a study of T cell changes during pregnancy in multiple sclerosis. This receptor was obtained from a female donor with multiple sclerosis, enrolled in a pregnancy study. Sample: peripheral blood, taken in the third trimester of pregnancy. The gene calls are TRBV30 and TRBJ1-1; possibly TRBD1 for D (6 bases). The CDR3, as DNA: TGTGCCTGGTCACAGGACAGCCTTAACACTGAAGCTTTCTTT. Encoded protein: CAWSQDSLNTEAFF.